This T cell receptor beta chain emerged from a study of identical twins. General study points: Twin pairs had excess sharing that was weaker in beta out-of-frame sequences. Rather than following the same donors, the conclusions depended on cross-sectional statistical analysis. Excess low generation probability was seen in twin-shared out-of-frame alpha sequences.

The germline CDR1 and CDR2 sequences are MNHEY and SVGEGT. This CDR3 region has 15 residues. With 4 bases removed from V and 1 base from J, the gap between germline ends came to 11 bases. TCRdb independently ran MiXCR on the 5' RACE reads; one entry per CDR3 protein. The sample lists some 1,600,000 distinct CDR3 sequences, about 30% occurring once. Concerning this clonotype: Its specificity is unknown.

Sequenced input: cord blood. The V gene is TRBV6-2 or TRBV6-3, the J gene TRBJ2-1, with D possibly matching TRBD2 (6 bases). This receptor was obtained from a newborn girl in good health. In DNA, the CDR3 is TGTGCCAGCAGTTGGACGGGAGCATCCTACAATGAGCAGTTCTTC. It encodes CASSWTGASYNEQFF.